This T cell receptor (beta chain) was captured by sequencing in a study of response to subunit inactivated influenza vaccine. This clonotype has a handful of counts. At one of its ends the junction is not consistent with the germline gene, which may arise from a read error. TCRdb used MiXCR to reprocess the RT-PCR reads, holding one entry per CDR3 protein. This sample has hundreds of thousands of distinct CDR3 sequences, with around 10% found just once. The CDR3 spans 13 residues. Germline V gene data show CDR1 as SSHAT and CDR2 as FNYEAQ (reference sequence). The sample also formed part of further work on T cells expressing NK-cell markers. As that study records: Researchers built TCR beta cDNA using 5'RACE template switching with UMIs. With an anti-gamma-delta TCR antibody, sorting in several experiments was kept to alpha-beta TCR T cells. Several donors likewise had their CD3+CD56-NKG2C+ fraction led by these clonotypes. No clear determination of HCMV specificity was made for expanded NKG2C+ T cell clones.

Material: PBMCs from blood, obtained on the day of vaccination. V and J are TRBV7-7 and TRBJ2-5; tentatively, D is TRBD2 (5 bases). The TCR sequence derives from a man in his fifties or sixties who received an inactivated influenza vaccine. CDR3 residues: CASSSKPGETQYF. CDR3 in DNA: TGTGCTAGCAGCTCCAAGCCGGGGGAGACCCAGTACTTC.